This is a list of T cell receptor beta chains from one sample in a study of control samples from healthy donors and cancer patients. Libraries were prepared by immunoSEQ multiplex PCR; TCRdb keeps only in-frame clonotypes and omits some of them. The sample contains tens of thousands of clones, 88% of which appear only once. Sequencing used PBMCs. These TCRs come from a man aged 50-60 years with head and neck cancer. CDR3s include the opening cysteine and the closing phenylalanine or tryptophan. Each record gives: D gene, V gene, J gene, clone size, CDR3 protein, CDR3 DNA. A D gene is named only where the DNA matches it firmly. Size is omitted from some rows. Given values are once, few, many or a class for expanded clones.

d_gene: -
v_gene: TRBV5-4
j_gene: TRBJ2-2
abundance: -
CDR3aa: CASSLGAGELFF
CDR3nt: TGTGCCAGCAGCTTGGGCGCCGGGGAGCTGTTTTTT

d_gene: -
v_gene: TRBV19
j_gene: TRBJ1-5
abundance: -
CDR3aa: CASSIPRQAVNQPQHF
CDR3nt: TGTGCCAGTAGTATCCCCCGACAGGCGGTGAATCAGCCCCAGCATTTT

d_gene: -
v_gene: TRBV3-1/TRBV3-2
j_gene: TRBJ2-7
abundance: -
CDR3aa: CASSFRDATYEQYF
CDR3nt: TGTGCCAGCAGCTTCCGGGACGCCACCTACGAGCAGTACTTC

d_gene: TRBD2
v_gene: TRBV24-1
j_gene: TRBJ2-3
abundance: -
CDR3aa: CATSPSGSTDTQYF
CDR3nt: TGTGCCACCAGTCCTAGCGGGAGCACAGATACGCAGTATTTT

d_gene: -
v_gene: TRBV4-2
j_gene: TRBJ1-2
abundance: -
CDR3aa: CASSLGGSGGDGYTF
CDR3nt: TGTGCCAGCAGCCTAGGAGGGTCAGGCGGAGATGGCTACACCTTC

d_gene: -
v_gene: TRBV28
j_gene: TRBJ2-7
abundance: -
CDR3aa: CASRVASESYEQYF
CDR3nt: TGTGCCAGCAGGGTGGCTAGCGAGAGCTACGAGCAGTACTTC

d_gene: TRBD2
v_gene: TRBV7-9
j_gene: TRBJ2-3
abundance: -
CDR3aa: CASSLWASGTGDTQYF
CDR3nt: TGTGCCAGCAGCTTGTGGGCTAGCGGGACTGGAGATACGCAGTATTTT

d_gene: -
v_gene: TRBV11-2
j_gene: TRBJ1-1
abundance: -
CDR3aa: CASSLFDRMNTEAFF
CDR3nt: TGTGCCAGCAGCCTTTTCGACAGAATGAACACTGAAGCTTTCTTT

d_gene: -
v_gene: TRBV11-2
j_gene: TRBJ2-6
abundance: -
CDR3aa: CASTPLPGYPGANVLTF
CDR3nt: TGTGCCAGCACCCCCCTCCCGGGATATCCTGGGGCCAACGTCCTGACTTTC

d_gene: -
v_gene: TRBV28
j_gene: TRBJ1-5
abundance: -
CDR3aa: CASSVWQSNQPQHF
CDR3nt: TGTGCCAGCAGTGTGTGGCAGAGCAATCAGCCCCAGCATTTT

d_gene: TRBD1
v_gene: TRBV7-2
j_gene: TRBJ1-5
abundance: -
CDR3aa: CATAGGTGIVPQHF
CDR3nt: TGTGCCACCGCGGGCGGGACAGGGATTGTGCCCCAGCATTTT

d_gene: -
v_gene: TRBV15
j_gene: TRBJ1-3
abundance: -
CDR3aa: CATSRGGYAGNTIYF
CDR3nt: TGTGCCACCAGCAGGGGGGGCTACGCTGGAAACACCATATATTTT

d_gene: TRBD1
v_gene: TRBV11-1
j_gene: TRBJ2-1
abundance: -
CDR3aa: CASSFISTGGEFF
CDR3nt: TGTGCCAGCAGCTTTATATCGACAGGGGGGGAGTTCTTC

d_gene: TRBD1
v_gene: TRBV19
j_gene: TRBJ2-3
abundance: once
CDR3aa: CASSIVGGNTDTQYF
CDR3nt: TGTGCCAGTAGTATTGTAGGGGGCAATACAGATACGCAGTATTTT

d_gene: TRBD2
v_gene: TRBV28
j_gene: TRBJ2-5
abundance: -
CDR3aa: CASSFRGGETQYF
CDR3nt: TGTGCCAGCAGTTTTCGCGGGGGTGAGACCCAGTACTTC

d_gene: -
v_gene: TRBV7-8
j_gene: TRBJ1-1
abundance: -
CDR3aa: CASSLGGAEAFF
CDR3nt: TGTGCCAGCAGCCTGGGCGGGGCTGAAGCTTTCTTT

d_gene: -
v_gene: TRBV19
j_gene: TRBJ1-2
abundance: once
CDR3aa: CASVVRTDSFYGYTF
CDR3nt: TGTGCCAGTGTAGTTAGGACAGATTCTTTCTATGGCTACACCTTC

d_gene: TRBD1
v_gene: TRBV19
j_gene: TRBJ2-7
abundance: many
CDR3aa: CASSQGQATRGQYF
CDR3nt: TGTGCCAGTAGCCAGGGACAGGCCACTCGAGGGCAGTACTTC

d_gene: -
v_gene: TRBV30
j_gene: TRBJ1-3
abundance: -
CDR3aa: CGGGSGASSGNTIYF
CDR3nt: TGTGGGGGGGGATCCGGGGCCTCCTCTGGAAACACCATATATTTT

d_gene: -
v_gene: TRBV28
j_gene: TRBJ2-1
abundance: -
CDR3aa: CASSFELSSYNEQFF
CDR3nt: TGTGCCAGCAGTTTCGAGCTGAGCTCCTACAATGAGCAGTTCTTC

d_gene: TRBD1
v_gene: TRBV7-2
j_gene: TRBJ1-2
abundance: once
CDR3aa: CASSLGRQGLGYTF
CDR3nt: TGTGCCAGCAGCTTGGGGCGACAGGGTCTTGGCTACACCTTC

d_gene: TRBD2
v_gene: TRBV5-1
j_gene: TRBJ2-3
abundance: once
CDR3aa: CASSWGLAGVDTQYF
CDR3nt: TGCGCCAGCAGCTGGGGACTAGCGGGGGTAGATACGCAGTATTTT

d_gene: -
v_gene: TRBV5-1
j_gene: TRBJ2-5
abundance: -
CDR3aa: CASSPQSQETQYF
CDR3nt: TGCGCCAGCAGTCCGCAGTCACAAGAGACCCAGTACTTC

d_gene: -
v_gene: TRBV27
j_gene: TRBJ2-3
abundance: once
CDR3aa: CASRTLTGLGTRLTDTQYF
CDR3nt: TGTGCCAGCAGAACCCTTACCGGCTTAGGGACACGTCTCACAGATACGCAGTATTTT

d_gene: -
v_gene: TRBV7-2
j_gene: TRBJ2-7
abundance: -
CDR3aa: CASSTEEGESYEQYF
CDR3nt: TGTGCCAGCAGCACCGAAGAGGGGGAATCGTACGAGCAGTACTTC

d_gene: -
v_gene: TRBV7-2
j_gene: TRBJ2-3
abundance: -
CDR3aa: CASSFYPRDTQYF
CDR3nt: TGTGCCAGCAGCTTTTACCCCCGAGATACGCAGTATTTT

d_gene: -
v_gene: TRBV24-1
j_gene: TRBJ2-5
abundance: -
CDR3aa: CATSDPRGPETQYF
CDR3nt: TGTGCCACCAGTGATCCGCGTGGTCCAGAGACCCAGTACTTC

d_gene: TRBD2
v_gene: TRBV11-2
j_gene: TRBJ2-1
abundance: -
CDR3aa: CASSRTSGSYNEQFF
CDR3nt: TGTGCCAGCAGCCGGACTAGCGGCTCCTACAATGAGCAGTTCTTC

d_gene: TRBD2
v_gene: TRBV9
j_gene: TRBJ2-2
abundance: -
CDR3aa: CASSVLAGVRSGELFF
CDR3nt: TGTGCCAGCAGCGTACTAGCGGGAGTAAGGTCCGGGGAGCTGTTTTTT

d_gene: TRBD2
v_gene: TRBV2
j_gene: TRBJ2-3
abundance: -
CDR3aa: CASSVGLVTDTQYF
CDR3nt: TGTGCCAGCAGTGTGGGACTAGTAACAGATACGCAGTATTTT

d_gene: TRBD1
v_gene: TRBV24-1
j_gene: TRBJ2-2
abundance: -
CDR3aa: CATSTGARTGELFF
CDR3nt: TGTGCCACCAGTACAGGGGCTCGAACCGGGGAGCTGTTTTTT

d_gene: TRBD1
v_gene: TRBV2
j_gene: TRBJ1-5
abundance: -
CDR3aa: CASTTGGLRSNQPQHF
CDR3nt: TGTGCCAGCACCACAGGGGGCCTGAGGAGCAATCAGCCCCAGCATTTT

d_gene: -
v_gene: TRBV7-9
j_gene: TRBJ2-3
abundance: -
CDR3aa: CASSLPPSGTQYF
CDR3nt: TGTGCCAGCAGCTTACCCCCCTCCGGTACGCAGTATTTT

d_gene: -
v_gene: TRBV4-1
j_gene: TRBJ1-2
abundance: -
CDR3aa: CASSTGQLFLGYTF
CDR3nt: TGCGCCAGCAGCACCGGACAACTATTTCTCGGCTACACCTTC

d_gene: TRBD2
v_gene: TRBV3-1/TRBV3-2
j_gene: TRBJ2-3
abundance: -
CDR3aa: CASRRTSGLDTQYF
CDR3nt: TGTGCCAGCAGACGGACTAGCGGGTTAGATACGCAGTATTTT

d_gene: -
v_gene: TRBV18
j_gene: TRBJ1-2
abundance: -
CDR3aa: CASSPTPSLYGYTF
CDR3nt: TGTGCCAGCTCACCAACACCGTCTCTATATGGCTACACCTTC

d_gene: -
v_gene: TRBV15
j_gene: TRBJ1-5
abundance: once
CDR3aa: CAVSGNSNQPQHF
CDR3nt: TGTGCCGTCTCAGGAAATAGCAATCAGCCCCAGCATTTT

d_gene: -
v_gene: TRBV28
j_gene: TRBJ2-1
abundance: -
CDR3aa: CASRPSSQHYNEQFF
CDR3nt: TGTGCCAGCCGACCTAGCTCACAGCACTACAATGAGCAGTTCTTC

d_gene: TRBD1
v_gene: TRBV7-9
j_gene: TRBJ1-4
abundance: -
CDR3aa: CASSLVGGAEEKLFF
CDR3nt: TGTGCCAGCAGCTTAGTAGGGGGCGCGGAAGAAAAACTGTTTTTT

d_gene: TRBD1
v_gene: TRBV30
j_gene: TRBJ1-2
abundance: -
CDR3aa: CAWQAGIRGRYGYTF
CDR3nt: TGTGCCTGGCAAGCCGGCATCAGGGGGAGATATGGCTACACCTTC

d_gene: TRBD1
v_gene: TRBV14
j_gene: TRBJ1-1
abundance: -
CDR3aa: CASSQMLMTGGTEAFF
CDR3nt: TGTGCCAGCAGCCAAATGTTGATGACAGGGGGGACTGAAGCTTTCTTT

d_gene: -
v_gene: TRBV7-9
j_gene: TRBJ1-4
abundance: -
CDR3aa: CASSFKAYQGGEKLFF
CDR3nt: TGTGCCAGCAGCTTCAAGGCCTATCAAGGCGGTGAAAAACTGTTTTTT

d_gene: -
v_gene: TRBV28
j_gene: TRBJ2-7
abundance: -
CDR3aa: CASSFLYGRVYEQYF
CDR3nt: TGTGCCAGCAGTTTTCTGTATGGGCGGGTCTACGAGCAGTACTTC

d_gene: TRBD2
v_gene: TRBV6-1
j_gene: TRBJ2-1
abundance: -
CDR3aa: CASSEGAGGIYNEQFF
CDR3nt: TGTGCCAGCAGTGAAGGAGCGGGGGGAATCTACAATGAGCAGTTCTTC

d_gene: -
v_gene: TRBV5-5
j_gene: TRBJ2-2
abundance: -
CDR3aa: CASSLASFSGELFF
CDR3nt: TGTGCCAGCAGCTTAGCTAGCTTCTCCGGGGAGCTGTTTTTT

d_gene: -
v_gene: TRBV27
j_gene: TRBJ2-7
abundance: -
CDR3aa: CASGPGGSYEQYF
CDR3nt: TGTGCCAGCGGCCCCGGAGGATCCTACGAGCAGTACTTC

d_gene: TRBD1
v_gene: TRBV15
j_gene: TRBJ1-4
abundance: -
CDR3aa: CATSLTGQGAARTNEKLFF
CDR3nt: TGTGCCACCAGCTTAACGGGACAGGGGGCGGCCCGAACTAATGAAAAACTGTTTTTT

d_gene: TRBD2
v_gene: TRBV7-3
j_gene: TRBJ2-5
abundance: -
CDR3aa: CASSQTRGGPETQYF
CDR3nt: TGTGCCAGCAGCCAAACCCGGGGGGGCCCAGAGACCCAGTACTTC